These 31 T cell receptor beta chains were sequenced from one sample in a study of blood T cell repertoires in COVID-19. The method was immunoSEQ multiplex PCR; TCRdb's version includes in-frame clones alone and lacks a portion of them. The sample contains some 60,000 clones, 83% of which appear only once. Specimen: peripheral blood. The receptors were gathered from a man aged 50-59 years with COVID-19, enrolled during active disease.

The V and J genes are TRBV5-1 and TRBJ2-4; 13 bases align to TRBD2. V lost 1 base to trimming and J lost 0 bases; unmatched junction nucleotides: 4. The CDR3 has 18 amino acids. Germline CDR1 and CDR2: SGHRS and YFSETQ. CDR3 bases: TGCGCCAGCAGCTTGTTGGGACTAGCGGGACTAGCCAAAAACATTCAGTACTTC. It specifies CASSLLGLAGLAKNIQYF. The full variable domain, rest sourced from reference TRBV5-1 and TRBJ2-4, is KAGVTQTPRYLIKTRGQQVTLSCSPISGHRSVSWYQQTPGQGLQFLFEYFSETQRNKGNFPGRFSGRQFSNSRSEMNVSTLELGDSALYLCASSLLGLAGLAKNIQYFGAGTRLSVL.

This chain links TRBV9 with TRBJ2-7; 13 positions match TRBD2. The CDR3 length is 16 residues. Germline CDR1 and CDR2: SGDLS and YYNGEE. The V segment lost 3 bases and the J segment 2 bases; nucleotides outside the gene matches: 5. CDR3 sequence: CASSGGGLAGTYEQYF. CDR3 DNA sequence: TGTGCCAGCAGCGGGGGGGGACTAGCGGGAACCTACGAGCAGTACTTC.

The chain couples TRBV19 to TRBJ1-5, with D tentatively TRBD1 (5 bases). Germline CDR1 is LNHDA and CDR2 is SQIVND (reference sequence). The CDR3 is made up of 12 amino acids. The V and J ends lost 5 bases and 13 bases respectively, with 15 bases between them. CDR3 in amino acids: CASSGDGGIQHF. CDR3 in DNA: TGTGCCAGTAGTGGAGACGGGGGGATACAGCATTTT.

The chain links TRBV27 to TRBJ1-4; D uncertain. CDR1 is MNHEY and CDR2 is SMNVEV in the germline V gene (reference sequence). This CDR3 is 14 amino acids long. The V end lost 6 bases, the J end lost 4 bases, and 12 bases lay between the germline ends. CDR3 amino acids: CASRQSVNNEKLFF. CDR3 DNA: TGTGCCAGCAGACAATCAGTTAATAATGAAAAACTGTTTTTT.

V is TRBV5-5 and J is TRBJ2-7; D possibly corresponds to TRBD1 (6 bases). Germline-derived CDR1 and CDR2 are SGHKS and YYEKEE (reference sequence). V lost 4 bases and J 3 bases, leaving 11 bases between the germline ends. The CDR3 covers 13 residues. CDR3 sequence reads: CASSEAGVYEQYF. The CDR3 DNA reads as TGTGCCAGCAGCGAAGCAGGGGTCTACGAGCAGTACTTC.

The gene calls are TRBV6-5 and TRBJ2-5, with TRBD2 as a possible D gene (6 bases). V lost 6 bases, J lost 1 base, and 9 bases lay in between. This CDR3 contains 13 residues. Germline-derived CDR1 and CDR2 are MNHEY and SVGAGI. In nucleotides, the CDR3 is TGTGCCAGCAGGGGGGACTTCCAAGAGACCCAGTACTTC. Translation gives CASRGDFQETQYF.

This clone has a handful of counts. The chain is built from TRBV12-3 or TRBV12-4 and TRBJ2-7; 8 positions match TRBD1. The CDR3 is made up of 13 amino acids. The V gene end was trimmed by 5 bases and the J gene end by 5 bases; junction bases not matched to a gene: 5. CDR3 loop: CASSVTGVNEQYF. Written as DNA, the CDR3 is TGTGCCAGCAGTGTGACAGGGGTTAACGAGCAGTACTTC.

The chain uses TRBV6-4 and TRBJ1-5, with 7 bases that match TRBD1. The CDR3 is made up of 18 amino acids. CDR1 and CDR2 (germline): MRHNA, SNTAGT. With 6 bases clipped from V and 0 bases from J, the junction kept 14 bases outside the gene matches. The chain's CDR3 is CASRDPRDSSDSNQPQHF. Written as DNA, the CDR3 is TGTGCCAGCAGGGACCCCCGGGACAGCTCGGATAGCAATCAGCCCCAGCATTTT.

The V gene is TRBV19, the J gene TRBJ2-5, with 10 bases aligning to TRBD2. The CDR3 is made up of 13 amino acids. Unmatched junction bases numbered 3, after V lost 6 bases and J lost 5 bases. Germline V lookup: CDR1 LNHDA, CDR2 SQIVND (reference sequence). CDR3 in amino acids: CASSLAGVETQYF. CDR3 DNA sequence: TGTGCCAGTAGCCTAGCGGGAGTGGAGACCCAGTACTTC.

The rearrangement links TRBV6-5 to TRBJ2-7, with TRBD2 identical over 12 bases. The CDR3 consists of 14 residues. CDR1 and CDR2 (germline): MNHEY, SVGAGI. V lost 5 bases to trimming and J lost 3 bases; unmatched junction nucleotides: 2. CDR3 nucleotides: TGTGCCAGCAGTCTGACTAGCGGGAGCTACGAGCAGTACTTC. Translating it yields CASSLTSGSYEQYF.

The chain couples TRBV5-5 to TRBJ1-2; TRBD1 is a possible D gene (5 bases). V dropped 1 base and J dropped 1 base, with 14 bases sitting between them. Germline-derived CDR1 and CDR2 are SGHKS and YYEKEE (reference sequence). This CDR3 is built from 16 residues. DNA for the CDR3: TGTGCCAGCAGCTTGTTGTGGCAGGGTGTTAACTATGGCTACACCTTC. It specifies CASSLLWQGVNYGYTF.

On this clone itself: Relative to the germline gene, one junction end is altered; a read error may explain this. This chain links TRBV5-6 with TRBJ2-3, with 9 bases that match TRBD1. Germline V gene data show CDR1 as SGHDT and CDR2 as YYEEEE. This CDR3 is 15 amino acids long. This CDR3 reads CASSTAAGTGSLGNF. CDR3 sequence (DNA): TGTGCCAGCAGTACTGCCGCCGGGACAGGGAGTTTAGGGAATTTT.

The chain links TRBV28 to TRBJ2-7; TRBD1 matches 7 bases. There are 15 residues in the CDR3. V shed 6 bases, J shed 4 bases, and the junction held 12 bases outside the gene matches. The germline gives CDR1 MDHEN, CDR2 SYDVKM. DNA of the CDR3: TGTGCCAGCAGCAAAACCCGGGGACAGTCTTACGAGCAGTACTTC. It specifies CASSKTRGQSYEQYF.

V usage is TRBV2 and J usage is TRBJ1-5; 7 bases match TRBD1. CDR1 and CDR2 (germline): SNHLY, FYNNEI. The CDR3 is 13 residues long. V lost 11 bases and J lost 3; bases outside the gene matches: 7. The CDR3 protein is CAGRGQLNQPQHF. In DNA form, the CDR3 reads TGTGCCGGACGGGGACAGCTCAATCAGCCCCAGCATTTT.

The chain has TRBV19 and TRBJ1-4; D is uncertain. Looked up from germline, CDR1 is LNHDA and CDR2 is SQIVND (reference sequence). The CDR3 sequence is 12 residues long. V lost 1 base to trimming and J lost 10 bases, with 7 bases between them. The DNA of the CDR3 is TGTGCCAGTAGTATAGGGGCAGCAAAACTGTTTTTT. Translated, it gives CASSIGAAKLFF.

The CDR3 loop is CASSRAASGRAGNEQFF. In nucleotides, the CDR3 is TGTGCCAGCAGCCGGGCGGCTAGCGGGAGGGCGGGGAATGAGCAGTTCTTC. The chain combines TRBV6-2 or TRBV6-3 with TRBJ2-1; the match to TRBD2 covers 12 bases. Germline assignment: CDR1 MNHEY and CDR2 SVGEGT. J lost 7 bases, V lost 6 bases, and 13 bases had no gene match. This CDR3 has 17 amino acids.

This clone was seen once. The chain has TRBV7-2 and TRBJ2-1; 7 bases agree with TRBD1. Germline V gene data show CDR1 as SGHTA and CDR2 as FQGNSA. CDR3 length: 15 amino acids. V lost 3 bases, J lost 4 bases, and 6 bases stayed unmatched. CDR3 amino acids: CASSLTTDRYNEQFF. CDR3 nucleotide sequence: TGTGCCAGCAGCTTGACCACGGACAGGTACAATGAGCAGTTCTTC. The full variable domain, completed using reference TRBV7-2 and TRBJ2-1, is GAGVSQSPSNKVTEKGKDVELRCDPISGHTALYWYRQSLGQGLEFLIYFQGNSAPDKSGLPSDRFSAERTGGSVSTLTIQRTQQEDSAVYLCASSLTTDRYNEQFFGPGTRLTVL.

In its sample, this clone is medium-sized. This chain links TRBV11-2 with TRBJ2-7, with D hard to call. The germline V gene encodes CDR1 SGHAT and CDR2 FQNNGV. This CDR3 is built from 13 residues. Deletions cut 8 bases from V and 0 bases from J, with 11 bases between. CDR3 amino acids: CASSSVTSYEQYF. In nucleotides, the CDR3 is TGTGCCAGCTCCTCGGTTACCTCCTACGAGCAGTACTTC.

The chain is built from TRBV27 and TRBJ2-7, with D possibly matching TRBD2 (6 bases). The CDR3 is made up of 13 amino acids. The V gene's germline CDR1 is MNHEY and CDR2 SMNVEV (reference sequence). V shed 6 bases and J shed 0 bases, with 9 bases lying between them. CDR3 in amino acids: CASSGDSSYEQYF. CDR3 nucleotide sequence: TGTGCCAGCAGCGGGGACTCCTCCTACGAGCAGTACTTC.

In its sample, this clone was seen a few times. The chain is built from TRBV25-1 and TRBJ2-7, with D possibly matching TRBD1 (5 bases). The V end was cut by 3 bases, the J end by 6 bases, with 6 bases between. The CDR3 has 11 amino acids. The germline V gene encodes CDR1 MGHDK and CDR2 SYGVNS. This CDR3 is CASSDTGEQYF. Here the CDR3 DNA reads TGTGCCAGCAGTGATACAGGCGAGCAGTACTTC.

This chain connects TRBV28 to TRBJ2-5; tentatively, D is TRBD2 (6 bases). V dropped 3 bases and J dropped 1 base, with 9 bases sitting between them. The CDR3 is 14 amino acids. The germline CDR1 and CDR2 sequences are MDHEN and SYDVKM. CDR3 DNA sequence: TGTGCCAGCAGTTTGTCTAGCGCCCAAGAGACCCAGTACTTC. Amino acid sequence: CASSLSSAQETQYF. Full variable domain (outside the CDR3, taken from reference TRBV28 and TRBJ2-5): DVKVTQSSRYLVKRTGEKVFLECVQDMDHENMFWYRQDPGLGLRLIYFSYDVKMKEKGDIPEGYSVSREKKERFSLILESASTNQTSMYLCASSLSSAQETQYFGPGTRLLVL.

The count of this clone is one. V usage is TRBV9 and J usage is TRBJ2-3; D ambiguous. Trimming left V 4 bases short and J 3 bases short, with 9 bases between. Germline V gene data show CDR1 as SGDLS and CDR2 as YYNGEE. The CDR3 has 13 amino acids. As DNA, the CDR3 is TGTGCCAGCAGCCCCTCCTTAACAGATACGCAGTATTTT. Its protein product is CASSPSLTDTQYF.

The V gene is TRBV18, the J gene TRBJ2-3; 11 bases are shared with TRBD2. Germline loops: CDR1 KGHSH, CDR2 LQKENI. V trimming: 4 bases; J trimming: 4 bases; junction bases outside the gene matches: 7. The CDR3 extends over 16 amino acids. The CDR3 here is CASSRLAGGHADTQYF. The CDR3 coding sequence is TGTGCCAGCTCACGCCTAGCGGGAGGTCATGCAGATACGCAGTATTTT.

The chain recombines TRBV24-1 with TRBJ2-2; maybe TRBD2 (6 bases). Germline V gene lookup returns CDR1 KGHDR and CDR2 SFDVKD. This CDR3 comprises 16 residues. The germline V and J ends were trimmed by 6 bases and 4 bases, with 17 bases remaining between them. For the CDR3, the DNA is TGTGCCACCAGTTCGGGGGTGAGTTATACCACCGGGGAGCTGTTTTTT. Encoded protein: CATSSGVSYTTGELFF.

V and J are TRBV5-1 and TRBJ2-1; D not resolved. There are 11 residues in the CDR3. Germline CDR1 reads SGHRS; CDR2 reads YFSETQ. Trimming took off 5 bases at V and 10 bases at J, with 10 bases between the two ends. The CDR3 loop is CASRAAREQFF. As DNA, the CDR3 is TGCGCCAGCAGGGCCGCTCGAGAGCAGTTCTTC.

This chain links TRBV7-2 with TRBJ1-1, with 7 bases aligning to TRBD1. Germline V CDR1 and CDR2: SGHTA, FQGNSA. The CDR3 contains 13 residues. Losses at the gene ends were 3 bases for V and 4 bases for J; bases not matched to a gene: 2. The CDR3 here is CASSLRQGTEAFF. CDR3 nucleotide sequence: TGTGCCAGCAGCTTGCGACAGGGCACTGAAGCTTTCTTT.

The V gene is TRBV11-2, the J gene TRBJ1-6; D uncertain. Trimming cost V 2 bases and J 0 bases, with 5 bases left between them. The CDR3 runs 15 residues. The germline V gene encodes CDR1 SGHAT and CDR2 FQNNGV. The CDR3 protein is CASSLKPSYNSPLHF. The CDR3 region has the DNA TGTGCCAGCAGCTTAAAGCCCTCCTATAATTCACCCCTCCACTTT.

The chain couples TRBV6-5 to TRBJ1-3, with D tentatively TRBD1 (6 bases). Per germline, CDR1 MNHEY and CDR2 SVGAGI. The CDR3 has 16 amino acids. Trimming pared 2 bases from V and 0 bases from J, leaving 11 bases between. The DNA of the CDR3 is TGTGCCAGCAGTTACACAGGGACCGACTCTGGAAACACCATATATTTT. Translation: CASSYTGTDSGNTIYF.

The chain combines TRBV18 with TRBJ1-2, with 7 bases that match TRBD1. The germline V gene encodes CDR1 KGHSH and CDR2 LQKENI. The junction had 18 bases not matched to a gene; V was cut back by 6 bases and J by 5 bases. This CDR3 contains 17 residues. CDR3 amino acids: CASSALGGDSPIYGYTF. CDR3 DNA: TGTGCCAGCTCGGCCTTGGGCGGGGACAGCCCTATATATGGCTACACCTTC. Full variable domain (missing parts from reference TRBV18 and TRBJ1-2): NAGVMQNPRHLVRRRGQEARLRCSPMKGHSHVYWYRQLPEEGLKFMVYLQKENIIDESGMPKERFSAEFPKEGPSILRIQQVVRGDSAAYFCASSALGGDSPIYGYTFGSGTRLTVV.

The CDR3 loop reads CASILTENTEAFF. The DNA of the CDR3 is TGTGCCAGCATTCTGACAGAGAACACTGAAGCTTTCTTT. V and J are TRBV6-5 and TRBJ1-1; a weak D match, TRBD1 (5 bases). The CDR3 is 13 amino acids. V shed 7 bases and J shed 1 base, with 10 bases lying between them. The germline gives CDR1 MNHEY, CDR2 SVGAGI.

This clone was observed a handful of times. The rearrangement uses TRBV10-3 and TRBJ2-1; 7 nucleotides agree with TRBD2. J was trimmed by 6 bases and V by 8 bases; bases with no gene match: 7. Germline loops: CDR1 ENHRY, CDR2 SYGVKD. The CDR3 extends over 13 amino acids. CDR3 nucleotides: TGTGCCATCGAGGCGGGAGAGGCCAATGAGCAGTTCTTC. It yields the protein CAIEAGEANEQFF.